This T cell receptor (beta chain) was obtained from a study of T-cell reconstitution after alpha-beta-depleted transplantation in children. Germline V lookup: CDR1 SGDLS, CDR2 YYNGEE. V was trimmed by 3 bases and J by 1 base, leaving 11 bases between them. This CDR3 is 15 amino acids long. A library of TCRbeta sequences, prepared with unique molecular identifiers, was generated. TCRdb processed the PCR reads anew with MiXCR; each CDR3 protein has one entry. Of over 300,000 distinct CDR3 sequences listed, approximately 10% are singletons. The chain uses TRBV9 and TRBJ2-1; TRBD1 is a possible D gene (6 bases). This receptor was identified in a human donor who donated a stem cell graft to a child with acute lymphoblastic leukemia. The material sequenced was PBMCs from the stem cell graft donor, taken from the stem cell graft. This chain's CDR3 is CASSASGTSYNEQFF. The CDR3 coding sequence is TGTGCCAGCAGCGCCTCCGGGACATCCTACAATGAGCAGTTCTTC.